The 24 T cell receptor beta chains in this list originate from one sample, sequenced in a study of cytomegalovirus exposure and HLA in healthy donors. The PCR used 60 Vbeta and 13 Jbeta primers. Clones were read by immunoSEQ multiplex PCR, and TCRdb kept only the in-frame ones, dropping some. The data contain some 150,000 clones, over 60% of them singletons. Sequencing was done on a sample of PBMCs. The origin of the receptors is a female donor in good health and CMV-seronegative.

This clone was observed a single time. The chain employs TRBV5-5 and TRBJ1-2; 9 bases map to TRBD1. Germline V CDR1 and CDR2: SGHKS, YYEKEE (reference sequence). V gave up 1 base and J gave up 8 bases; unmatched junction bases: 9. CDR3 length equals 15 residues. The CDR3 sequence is CASSLFTGGLGGYTF. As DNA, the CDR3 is TGTGCCAGCAGCTTGTTTACAGGGGGCCTAGGAGGCTACACCTTC.

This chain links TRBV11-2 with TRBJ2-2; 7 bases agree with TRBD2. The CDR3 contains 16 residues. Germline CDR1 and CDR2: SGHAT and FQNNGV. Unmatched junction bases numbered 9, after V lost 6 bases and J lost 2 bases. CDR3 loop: CASSSRPGGNTGELFF. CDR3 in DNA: TGTGCCAGCAGTTCAAGACCGGGGGGTAACACCGGGGAGCTGTTTTTT.

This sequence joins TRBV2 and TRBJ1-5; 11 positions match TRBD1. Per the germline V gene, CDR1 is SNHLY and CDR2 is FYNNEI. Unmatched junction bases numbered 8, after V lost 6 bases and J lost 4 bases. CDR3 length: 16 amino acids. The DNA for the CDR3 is TGTGCCAGCAGGGGGGATGGACAGGGGGCGAATCAGCCCCAGCATTTT. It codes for CASRGDGQGANQPQHF.

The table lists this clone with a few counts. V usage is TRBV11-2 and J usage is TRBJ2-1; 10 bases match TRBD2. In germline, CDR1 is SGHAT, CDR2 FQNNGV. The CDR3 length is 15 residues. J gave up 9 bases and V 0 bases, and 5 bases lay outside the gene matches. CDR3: CASSLEASGRAEQFF. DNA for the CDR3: TGTGCCAGCAGCTTAGAGGCTAGCGGGAGAGCTGAGCAGTTCTTC. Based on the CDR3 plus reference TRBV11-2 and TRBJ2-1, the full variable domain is EAGVAQSPRYKIIEKRQSVAFWCNPISGHATLYWYQQILGQGPKLLIQFQNNGVVDDSQLPKDRFSAERLKGVDSTLKIQPAKLEDSAVYLCASSLEASGRAEQFFGPGTRLTVL.

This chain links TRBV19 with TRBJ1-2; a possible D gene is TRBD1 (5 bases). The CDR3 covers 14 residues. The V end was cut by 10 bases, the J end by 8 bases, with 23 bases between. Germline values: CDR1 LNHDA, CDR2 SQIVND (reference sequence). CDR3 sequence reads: CATSLAPRQYGYTF. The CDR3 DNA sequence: TGTGCCACCTCTTTAGCCCCTAGACAGTACGGCTACACCTTC.

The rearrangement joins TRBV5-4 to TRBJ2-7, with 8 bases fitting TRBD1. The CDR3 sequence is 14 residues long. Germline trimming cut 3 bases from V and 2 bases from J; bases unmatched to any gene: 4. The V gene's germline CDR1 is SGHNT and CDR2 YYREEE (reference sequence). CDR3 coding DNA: TGTGCCAGCAGCTCCAGGGGGCGCCCCTACGAGCAGTACTTC. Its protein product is CASSSRGRPYEQYF.

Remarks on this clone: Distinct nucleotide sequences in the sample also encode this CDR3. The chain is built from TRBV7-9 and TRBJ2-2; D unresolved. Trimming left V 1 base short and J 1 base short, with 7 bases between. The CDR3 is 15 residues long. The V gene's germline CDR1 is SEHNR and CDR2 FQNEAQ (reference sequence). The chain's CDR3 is CASSLGLVNTGELFF. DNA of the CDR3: TGTGCCAGCAGCTTAGGGTTAGTGAACACCGGGGAGCTGTTTTTT.

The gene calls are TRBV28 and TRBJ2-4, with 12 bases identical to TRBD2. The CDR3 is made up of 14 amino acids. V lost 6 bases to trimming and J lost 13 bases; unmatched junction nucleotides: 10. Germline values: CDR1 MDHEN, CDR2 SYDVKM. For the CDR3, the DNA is TGTGCCAGCAGGTCACCGGGACTAGCGGGCTACCAGTACTTC. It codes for CASRSPGLAGYQYF.

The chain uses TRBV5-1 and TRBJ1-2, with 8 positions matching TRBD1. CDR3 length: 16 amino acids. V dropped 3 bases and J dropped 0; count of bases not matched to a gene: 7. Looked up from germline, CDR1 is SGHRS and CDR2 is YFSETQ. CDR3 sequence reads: CASSSDRGASNYGYTF. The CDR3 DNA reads TGCGCCAGCAGCTCTGACAGGGGAGCCTCTAACTATGGCTACACCTTC.

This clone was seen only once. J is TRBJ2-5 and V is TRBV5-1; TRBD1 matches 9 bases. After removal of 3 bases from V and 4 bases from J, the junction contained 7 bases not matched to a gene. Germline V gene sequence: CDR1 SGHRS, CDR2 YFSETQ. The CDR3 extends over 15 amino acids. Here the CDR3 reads CASSSRTGAAETQYF. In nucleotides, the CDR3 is TGCGCCAGCAGCTCGAGGACAGGGGCGGCAGAGACCCAGTACTTC.

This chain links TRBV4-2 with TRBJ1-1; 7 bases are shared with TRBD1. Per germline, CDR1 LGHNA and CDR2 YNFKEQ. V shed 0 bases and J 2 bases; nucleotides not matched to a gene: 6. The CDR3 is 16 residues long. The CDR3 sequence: CASSQDLEGANTEAFF. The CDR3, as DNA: TGTGCCAGCAGCCAAGATTTGGAGGGGGCTAACACTGAAGCTTTCTTT.

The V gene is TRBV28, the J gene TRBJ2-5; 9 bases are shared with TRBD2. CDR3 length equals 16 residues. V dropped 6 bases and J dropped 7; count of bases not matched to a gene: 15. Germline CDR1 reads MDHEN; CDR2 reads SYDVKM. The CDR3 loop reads CASRLSGRSSYRTQYF. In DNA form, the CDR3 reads TGTGCCAGCAGACTTAGCGGGAGAAGCTCTTATAGGACCCAGTACTTC.

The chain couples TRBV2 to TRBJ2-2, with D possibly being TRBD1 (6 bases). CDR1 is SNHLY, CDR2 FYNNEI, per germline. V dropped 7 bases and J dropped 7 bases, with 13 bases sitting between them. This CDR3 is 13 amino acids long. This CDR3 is CASMNQGFGELFF. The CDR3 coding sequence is TGTGCCAGCATGAACCAGGGGTTCGGGGAGCTGTTTTTT.

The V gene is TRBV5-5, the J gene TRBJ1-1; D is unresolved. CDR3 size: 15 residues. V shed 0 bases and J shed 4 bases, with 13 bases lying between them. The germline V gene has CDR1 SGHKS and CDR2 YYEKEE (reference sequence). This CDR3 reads CASSLVELYSTEAFF. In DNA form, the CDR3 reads TGTGCCAGCAGCTTGGTCGAGCTGTACAGCACTGAAGCTTTCTTT.

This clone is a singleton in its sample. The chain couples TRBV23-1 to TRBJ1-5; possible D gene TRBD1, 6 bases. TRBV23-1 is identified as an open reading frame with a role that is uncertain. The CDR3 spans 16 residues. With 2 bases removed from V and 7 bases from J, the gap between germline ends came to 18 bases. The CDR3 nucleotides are TGCGCCAGCAGTCAAGTTAGGAGACAGGTGACACAGCCCCAGCATTTT. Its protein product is CASSQVRRQVTQPQHF.

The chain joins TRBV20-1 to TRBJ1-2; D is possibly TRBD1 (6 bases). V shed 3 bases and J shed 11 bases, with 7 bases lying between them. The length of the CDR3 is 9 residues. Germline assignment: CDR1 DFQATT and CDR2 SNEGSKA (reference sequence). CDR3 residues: CSARRGYTF. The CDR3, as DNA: TGCAGTGCTAGGAGGGGGTACACCTTC.

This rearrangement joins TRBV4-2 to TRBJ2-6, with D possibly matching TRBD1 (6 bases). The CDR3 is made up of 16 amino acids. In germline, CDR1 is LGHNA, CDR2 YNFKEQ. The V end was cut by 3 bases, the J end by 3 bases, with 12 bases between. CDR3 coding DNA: TGTGCCAGCAGCCAGAGAACAGGGTTTGGGGCCAACGTCCTGACTTTC. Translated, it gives CASSQRTGFGANVLTF.

CDR3 sequence reads: CASSLRLAGGLGTGELFF. The DNA for the CDR3 is TGTGCCAGCAGTTTAAGACTAGCGGGGGGGCTAGGCACCGGGGAGCTGTTTTTT. The rearrangement links TRBV27 to TRBJ2-2; 14 bases match TRBD2. V dropped 2 bases and J dropped 4; count of bases not matched to a gene: 6. The CDR3 sequence is 18 residues long. Per the germline V gene, CDR1 is MNHEY and CDR2 is SMNVEV (reference sequence).

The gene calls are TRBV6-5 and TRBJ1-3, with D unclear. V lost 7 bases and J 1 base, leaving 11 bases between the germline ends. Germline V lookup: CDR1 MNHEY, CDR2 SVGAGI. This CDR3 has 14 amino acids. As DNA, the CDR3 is TGTGCCAGCACCATGACACAATCTGGAAACACCATATATTTT. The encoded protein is CASTMTQSGNTIYF.

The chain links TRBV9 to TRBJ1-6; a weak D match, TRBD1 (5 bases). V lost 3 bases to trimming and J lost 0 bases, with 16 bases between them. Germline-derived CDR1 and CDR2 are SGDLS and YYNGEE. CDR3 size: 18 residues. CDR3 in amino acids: CASSASWGDPSYNSPLHF. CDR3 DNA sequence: TGTGCCAGCAGCGCCTCCTGGGGGGACCCCTCCTATAATTCACCCCTCCACTTT. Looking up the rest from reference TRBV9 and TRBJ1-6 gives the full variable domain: DSGVTQTPKHLITATGQRVTLRCSPRSGDLSVYWYQQSLDQGLQFLIQYYNGEERAKGNILERFSAQQFPDLHSELNLSSLELGDSALYFCASSASWGDPSYNSPLHFGNGTRLTVT.

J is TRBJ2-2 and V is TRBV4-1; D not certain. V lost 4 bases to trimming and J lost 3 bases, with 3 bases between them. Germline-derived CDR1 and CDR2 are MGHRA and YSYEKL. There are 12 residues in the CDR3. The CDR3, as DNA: TGCGCCAGCAGCCCCTACACCGGGGAGCTGTTTTTT. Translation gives CASSPYTGELFF.

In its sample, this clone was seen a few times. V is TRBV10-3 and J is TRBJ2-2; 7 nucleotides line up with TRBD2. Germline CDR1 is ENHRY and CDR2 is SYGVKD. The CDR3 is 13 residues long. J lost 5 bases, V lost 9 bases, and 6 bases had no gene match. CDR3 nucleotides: TGTGCCATGAGAGGGGAGGGGACCGGGGAGCTGTTTTTT. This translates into CAMRGEGTGELFF.

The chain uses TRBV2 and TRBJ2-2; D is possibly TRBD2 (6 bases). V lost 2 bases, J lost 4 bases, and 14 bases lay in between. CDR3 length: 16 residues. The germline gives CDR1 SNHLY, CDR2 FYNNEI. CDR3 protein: CASSELAGRGTGELFF. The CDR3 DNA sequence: TGTGCCAGCAGTGAACTCGCGGGACGAGGCACCGGGGAGCTGTTTTTT.

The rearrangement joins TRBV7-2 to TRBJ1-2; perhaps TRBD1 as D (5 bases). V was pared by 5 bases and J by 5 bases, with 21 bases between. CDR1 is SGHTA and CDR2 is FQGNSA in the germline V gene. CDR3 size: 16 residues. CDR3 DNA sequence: TGTGCCAGCAGCCTAGACTCGACAGATGGCCTTTATGGCTACACCTTC. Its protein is CASSLDSTDGLYGYTF.